The 4 T cell receptor beta chains listed next were all sequenced from one sample in a study of OX40 agonist ivuxolimab in advanced cancers. This table comes from immunoSEQ multiplex PCR, and its TCRdb copy is limited to in-frame clones, with some not included. The sample includes 60,000 to 65,000 clones, around 93% seen only once; the top ten take approximately 12%. The material sequenced was CD4+ or CD8+ T cells sorted from blood, taken in a trial of the OX40 agonist ivuxolimab. Receptors were obtained from an adult with an advanced solid tumor such as melanoma, head and neck, liver or kidney cancer.

CDR3 DNA: TGTGCCAGTAGTACCTTAGGTGGTAATGAGCAGTTCTTC. Amino acid sequence: CASSTLGGNEQFF. This chain connects TRBV19 to TRBJ2-1; D is unclear. V dropped 4 bases and J dropped 7 bases, with 11 bases sitting between them. The germline V gene has CDR1 LNHDA and CDR2 SQIVND (reference sequence). The CDR3 has 13 residues.

The chain couples TRBV5-1 to TRBJ2-4; D is perhaps TRBD2 (5 bases). V lost 2 bases and J 3 bases, leaving 9 bases between the germline ends. The V gene's germline CDR1 is SGHRS and CDR2 YFSETQ. CDR3 length: 14 amino acids. For the CDR3, the DNA is TGCGCCAGCAGCTTAAGTGCGGGCAAAAACATTCAGTACTTC. Translated: CASSLSAGKNIQYF.

In its sample, this clone was seen once. The chain recombines TRBV7-2 with TRBJ2-4, with 8 bases fitting TRBD2. CDR3 length: 14 amino acids. CDR1 and CDR2 (germline): SGHTA, FQGNSA. V gave up 3 bases and J gave up 8 bases; unmatched junction bases: 6. CDR3: CASSFTDGRDIQYF. The CDR3 DNA sequence: TGTGCCAGCAGCTTCACAGACGGGAGGGACATTCAGTACTTC.

The rearrangement uses TRBV5-1 and TRBJ2-7; the D is unclear. V lost 0 bases and J 1 base, leaving 8 bases between the germline ends. Germline lookup yields CDR1 SGHRS and CDR2 YFSETQ. The CDR3 totals 14 residues. The CDR3 here is CASSLAMGSYEQYF. CDR3 nucleotides: TGCGCCAGCAGCTTGGCCATGGGTTCCTACGAGCAGTACTTC.